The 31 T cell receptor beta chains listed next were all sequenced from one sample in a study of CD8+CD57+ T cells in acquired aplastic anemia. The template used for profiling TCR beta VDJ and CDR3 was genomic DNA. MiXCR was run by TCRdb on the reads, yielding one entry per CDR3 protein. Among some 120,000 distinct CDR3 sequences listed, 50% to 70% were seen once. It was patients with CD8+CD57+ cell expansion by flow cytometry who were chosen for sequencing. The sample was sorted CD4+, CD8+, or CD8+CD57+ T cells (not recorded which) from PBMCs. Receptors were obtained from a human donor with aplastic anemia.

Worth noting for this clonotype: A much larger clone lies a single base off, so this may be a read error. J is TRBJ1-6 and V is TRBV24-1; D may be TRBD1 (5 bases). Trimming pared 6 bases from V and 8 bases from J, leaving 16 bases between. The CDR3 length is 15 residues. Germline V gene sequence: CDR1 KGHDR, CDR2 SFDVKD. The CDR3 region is CATSLLGTRYSPLHF. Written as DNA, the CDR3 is TGTGCCACCAGTTTATTGGGGACCCGCTATTCACCCCTCCACTTT.

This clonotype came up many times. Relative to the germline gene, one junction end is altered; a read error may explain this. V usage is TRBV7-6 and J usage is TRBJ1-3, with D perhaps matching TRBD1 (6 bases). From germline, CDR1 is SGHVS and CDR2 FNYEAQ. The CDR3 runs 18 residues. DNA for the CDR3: TGTGCCAGCAGCCATTGGACAGCTGAATCTCACTCTGGAACCACCATATATTTT. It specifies CASSHWTAESHSGTTIYF.

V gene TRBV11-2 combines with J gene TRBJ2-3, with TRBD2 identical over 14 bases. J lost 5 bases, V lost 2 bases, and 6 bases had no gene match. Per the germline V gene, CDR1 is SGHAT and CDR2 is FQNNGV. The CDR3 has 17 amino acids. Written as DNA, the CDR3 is TGTGCCAGCAGCTTATGGGGACTAGCGGGAGAAGTAGATACGCAGTATTTT. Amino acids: CASSLWGLAGEVDTQYF.

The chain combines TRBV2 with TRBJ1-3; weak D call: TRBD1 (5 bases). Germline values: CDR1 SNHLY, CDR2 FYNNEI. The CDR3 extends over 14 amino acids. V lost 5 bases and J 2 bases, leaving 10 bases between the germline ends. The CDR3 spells CASSYSTAGNTIYF. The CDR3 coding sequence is TGTGCCAGCAGTTACTCGACAGCTGGAAACACCATATATTTT.

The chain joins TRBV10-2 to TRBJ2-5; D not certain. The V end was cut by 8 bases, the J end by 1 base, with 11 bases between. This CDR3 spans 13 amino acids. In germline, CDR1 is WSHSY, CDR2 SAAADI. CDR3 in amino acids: CASRQVVQETQYF. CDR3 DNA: TGCGCCAGCCGGCAGGTAGTCCAAGAGACCCAGTACTTC.

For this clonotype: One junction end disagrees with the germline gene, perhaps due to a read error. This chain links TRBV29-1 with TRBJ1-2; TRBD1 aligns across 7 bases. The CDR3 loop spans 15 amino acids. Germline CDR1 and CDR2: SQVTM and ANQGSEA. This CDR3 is CSVEDPRTGGYGYTF. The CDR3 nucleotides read TGCAGCGTTGAAGATCCTCGGACAGGAGGCTATGGCTACACCTTT.

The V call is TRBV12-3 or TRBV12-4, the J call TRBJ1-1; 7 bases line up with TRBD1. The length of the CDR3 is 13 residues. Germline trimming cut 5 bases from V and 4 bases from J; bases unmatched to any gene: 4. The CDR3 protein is CASSLTGFTEAFF. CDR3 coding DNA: TGTGCCAGCAGTCTGACAGGGTTCACTGAAGCTTTCTTT.

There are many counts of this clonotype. Written as DNA, the CDR3 is TGTGCCAGTAGACTTGACAGGGAGGTCACTGAAGCTTTCTTT. It is translated as CASRLDREVTEAFF. The rearrangement uses TRBV19 and TRBJ1-1; 7 bases are shared with TRBD1. The ends lost 6 bases at V and 4 bases at J; junction bases unmatched: 8. Per germline, CDR1 LNHDA and CDR2 SQIVND (reference sequence). The CDR3 covers 14 residues. The variable domain in full, with the rest retrieved from reference TRBV19 and TRBJ1-1, is DGGITQSPKYLFRKEGQNVTLSCEQNLNHDAMYWYRQDPGQGLRLIYYSQIVNDFQKGDIAEGYSVSREKKESFPLTVTSAQKNPTAFYLCASRLDREVTEAFFGQGTRLTVV.

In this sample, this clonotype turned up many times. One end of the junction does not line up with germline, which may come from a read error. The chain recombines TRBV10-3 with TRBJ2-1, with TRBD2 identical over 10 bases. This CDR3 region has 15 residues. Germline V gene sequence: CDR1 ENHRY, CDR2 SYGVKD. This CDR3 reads CASSEPSGSRDEQFF. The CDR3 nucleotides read TGTGCCAGCAGTGAGCCTAGCGGGAGTAGGGATGAGCAGTTCTTC.

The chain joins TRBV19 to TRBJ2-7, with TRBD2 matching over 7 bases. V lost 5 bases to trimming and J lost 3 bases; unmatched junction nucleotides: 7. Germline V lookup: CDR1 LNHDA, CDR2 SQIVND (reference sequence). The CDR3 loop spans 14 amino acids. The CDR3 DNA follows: TGTGCCAGTAGTTCACTAGCGACAATCTACGAGCAGTACTTC. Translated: CASSSLATIYEQYF.

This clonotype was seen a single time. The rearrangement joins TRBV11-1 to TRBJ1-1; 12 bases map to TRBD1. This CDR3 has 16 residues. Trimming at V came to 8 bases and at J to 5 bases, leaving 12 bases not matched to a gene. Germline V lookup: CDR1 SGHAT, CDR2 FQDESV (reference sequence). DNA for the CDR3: TGTGCCAGCTCACCGGGACAGGGGGCGATACGGACTGAAGCTTTCTTT. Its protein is CASSPGQGAIRTEAFF.

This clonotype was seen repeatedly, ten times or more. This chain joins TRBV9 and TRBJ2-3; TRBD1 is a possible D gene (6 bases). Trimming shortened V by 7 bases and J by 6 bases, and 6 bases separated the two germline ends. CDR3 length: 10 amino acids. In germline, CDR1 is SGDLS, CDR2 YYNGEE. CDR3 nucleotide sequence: TGTGCCAGCGGGGGCGATACGCAGTATTTT. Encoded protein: CASGGDTQYF.

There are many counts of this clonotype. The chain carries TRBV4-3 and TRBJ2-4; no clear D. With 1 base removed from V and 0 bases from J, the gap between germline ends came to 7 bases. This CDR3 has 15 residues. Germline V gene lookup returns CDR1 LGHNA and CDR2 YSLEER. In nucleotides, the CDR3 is TGCGCCAGCAGCCAAGCCCACAGAGCCAAAAACATTCAGTACTTC. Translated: CASSQAHRAKNIQYF.

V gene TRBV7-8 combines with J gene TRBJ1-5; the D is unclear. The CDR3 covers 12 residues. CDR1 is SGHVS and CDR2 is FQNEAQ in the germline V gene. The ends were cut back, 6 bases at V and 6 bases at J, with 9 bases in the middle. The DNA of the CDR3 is TGTGCCAGCAGAACGGCAGGTCAGCCCCAGCATTTT. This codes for CASRTAGQPQHF.

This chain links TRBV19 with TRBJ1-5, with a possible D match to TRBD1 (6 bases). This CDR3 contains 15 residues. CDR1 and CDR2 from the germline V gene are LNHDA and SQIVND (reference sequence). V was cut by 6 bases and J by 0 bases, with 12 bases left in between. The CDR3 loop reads CASRGGLNSNQPQHF. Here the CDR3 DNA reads TGTGCCAGTAGGGGGGGGCTGAATAGCAATCAGCCCCAGCATTTT.

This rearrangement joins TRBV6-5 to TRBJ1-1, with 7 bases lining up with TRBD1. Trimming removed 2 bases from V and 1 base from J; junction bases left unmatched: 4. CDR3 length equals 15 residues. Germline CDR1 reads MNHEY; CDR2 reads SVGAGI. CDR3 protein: CASSYNRQGNTEAFF. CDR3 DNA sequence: TGTGCCAGCAGTTACAACCGACAGGGGAACACTGAAGCTTTCTTT.

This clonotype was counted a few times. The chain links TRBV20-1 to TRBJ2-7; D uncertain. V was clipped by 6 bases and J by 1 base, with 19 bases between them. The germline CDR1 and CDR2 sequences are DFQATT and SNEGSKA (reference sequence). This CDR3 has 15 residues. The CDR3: CSASSLGDVSYEQYF. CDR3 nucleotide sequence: TGCAGTGCCAGCAGTTTGGGCGACGTATCCTACGAGCAGTACTTC.

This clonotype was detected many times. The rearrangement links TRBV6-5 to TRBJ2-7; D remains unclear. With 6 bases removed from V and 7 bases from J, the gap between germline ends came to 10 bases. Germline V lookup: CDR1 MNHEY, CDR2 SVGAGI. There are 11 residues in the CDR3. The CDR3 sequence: CASSPSREQYF. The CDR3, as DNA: TGTGCCAGCAGCCCCTCGAGGGAGCAGTACTTC.

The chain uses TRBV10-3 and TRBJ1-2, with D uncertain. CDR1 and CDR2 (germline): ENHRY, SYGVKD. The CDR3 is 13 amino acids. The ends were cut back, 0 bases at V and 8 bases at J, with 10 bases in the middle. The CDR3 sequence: CAISESGRDGYTF. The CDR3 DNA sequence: TGTGCCATCAGTGAGTCTGGACGCGACGGCTACACCTTC.

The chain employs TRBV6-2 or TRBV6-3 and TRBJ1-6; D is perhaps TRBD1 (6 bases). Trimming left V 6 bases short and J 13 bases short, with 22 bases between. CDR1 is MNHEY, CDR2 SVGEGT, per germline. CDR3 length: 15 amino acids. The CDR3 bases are TGTGCCAGCAGACAAGGGGGTGACGGACTTTTGCCCCTCCACTTT. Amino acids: CASRQGGDGLLPLHF.

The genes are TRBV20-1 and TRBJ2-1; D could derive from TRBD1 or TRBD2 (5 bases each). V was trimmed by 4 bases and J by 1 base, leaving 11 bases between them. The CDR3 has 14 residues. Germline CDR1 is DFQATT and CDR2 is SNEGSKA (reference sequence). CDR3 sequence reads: CSATGDLSYNEQFF. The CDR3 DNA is TGCAGTGCTACCGGGGACCTTTCCTACAATGAGCAGTTCTTC.

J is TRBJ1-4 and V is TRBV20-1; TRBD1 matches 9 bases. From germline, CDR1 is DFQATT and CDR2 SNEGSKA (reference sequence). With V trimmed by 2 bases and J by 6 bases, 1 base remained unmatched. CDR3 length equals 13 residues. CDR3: CSARRTGDEKLFF. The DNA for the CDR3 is TGCAGTGCTAGAAGGACAGGGGATGAAAAACTGTTTTTT.

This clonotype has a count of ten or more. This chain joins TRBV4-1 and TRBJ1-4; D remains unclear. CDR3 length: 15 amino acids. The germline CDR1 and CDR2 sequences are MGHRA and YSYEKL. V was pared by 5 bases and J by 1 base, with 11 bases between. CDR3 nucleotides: TGCGCCAGCAGCACCCTGAGGCTAACTAATGAAAAACTGTTTTTT. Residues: CASSTLRLTNEKLFF.

CDR3 in amino acids: CASQPPGPNTGELFF. CDR3 coding DNA: TGCGCCTCTCAGCCGCCGGGACCGAACACCGGGGAGCTGTTTTTT. The V call is TRBV10-1, the J call TRBJ2-2; D could derive from TRBD1 or TRBD2 (5 bases each). The CDR3 covers 15 residues. Trimming removed 11 bases from V and 0 bases from J, with 16 bases in between. The germline V gene has CDR1 WNHNN and CDR2 SYGVQD (reference sequence).

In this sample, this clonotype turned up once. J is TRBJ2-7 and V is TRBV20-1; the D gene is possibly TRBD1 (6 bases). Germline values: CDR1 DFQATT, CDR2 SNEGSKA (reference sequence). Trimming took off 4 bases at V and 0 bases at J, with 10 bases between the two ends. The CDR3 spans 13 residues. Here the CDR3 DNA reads TGCAGTGCTACCGGGGACAACTCCTACGAGCAGTACTTC. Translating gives CSATGDNSYEQYF.

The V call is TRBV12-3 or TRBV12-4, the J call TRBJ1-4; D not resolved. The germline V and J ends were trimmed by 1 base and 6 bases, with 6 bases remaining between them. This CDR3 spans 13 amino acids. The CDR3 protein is CASSLVLDEKLFF. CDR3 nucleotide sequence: TGTGCCAGCAGTTTAGTTTTGGATGAAAAACTGTTTTTT.

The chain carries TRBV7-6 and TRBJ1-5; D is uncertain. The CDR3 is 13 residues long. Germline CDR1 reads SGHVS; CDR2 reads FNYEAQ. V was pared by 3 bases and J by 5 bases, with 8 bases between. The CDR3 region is CASSFGGDQPQHF. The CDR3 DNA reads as TGTGCCAGCAGCTTTGGTGGGGATCAGCCCCAGCATTTT.

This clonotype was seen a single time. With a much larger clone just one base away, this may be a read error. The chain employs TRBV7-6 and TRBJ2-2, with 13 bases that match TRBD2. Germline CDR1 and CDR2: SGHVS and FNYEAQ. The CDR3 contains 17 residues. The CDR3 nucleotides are TGTGCCAGCAGCTCCCTAGGGGGACTAGCGGGAACCGGGGAGCCGTTTTTT. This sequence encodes CASSSLGGLAGTGEPFF.

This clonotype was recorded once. DNA of the CDR3: TGCAGTGCTAGAGATGGGGGGGACCCCACCGAGACCCAGTACTTC. This gives the protein CSARDGGDPTETQYF. The chain combines TRBV20-1 with TRBJ2-5; 7 bases are a match to TRBD2. This CDR3 comprises 15 residues. J lost 5 bases, V lost 0 bases, and 9 bases had no gene match. Germline V CDR1 and CDR2: DFQATT, SNEGSKA (reference sequence).

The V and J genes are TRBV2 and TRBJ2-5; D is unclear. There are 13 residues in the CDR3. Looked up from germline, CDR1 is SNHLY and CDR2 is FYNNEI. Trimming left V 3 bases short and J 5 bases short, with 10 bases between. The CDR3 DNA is TGTGCCAGCAGTGACCCCGGAACGGAGACCCAGTACTTC. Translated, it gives CASSDPGTETQYF.

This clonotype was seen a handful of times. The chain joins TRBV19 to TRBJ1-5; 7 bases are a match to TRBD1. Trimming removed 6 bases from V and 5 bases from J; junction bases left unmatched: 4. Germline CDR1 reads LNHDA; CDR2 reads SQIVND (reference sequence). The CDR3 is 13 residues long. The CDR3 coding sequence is TGTGCCAGTAGGGGGGACAGTCATCAGCCCCAGCATTTT. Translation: CASRGDSHQPQHF.